This T cell receptor beta chain came from a study of post-analysis software for immune sequencing data. Study in general: Patients had relapsing-remitting, secondary progressive or progressive-relapsing multiple sclerosis; some lacked subtype.

The TCR beta cDNA libraries contained unique molecular identifiers. With about 0.95 to 11 million T cells as the source, roughly 500,000 cDNA molecules resulted. Each CDR3 protein is one row after TCRdb ran MiXCR on the PCR reads. The sample shows about 540,000 distinct CDR3 sequences, 34% of them seen only once. This clonotype was counted between two and nine times. What it recognizes is unknown. General observations from the study: Diversity measured as normalized Chao1 was significantly lower in multiple sclerosis patients than in controls. Samples from a shared batch, those prepared together, strongly co-clustered by F measure. Included in a set of about five TRBV segments more frequent in patients than controls were TRBV5-6, TRBV5-1 and TRBV20-1.

With 7 bases removed from V and 3 bases from J, the gap between germline ends came to 18 bases. The CDR3 length is 15 residues. Looked up from germline, CDR1 is MDHEN and CDR2 is SYDVKM. This chain links TRBV28 with TRBJ2-5; D is perhaps TRBD2 (6 bases). The source is a girl aged 2-17 years with multiple sclerosis. The sequenced material came from blood. For the CDR3, the DNA is TGTGCCAGCACCCTCGGGGGTCATGAGAAAGAGACCCAGTACTTC. Residues: CASTLGGHEKETQYF. The full variable domain, in which reference TRBV28 and TRBJ2-5 provide the parts outside the CDR3, is DVKVTQSSRYLVKRTGEKVFLECVQDMDHENMFWYRQDPGLGLRLIYFSYDVKMKEKGDIPEGYSVSREKKERFSLILESASTNQTSMYLCASTLGGHEKETQYFGPGTRLLVL.